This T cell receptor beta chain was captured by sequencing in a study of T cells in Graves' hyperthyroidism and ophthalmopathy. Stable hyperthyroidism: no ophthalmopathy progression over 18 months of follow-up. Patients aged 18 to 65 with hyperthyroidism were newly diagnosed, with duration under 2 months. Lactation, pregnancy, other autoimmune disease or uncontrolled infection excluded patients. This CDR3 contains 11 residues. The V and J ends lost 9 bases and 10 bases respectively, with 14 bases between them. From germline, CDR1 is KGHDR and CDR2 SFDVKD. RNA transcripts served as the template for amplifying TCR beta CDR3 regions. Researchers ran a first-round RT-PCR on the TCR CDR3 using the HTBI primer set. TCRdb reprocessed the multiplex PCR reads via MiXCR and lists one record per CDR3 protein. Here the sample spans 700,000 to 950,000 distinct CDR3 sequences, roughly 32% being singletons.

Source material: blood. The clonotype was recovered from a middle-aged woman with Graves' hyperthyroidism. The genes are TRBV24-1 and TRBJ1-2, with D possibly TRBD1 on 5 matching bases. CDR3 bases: TGTGCCACCCGGGACCCGGTTTACTACACCTTC. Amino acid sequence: CATRDPVYYTF.